The 27 T cell receptor beta chains below were found in one sample sequenced in a study of cytomegalovirus exposure and HLA in healthy donors. The PCR was carried out with 60 Vbeta primers and 13 Jbeta primers. Measured with immunoSEQ multiplex PCR; TCRdb has only the in-frame clones, and not every one. This sample has under 200,000 clones; 60% to 80% occur once, and the top ten carry 1.2% to 1.5%. What was sequenced was PBMCs. Receptors originate from a man in his sixties in good health and CMV-seronegative.

The chain couples TRBV21-1 to TRBJ2-1; the table names TRBD2, a call not compared with the DNA. TRBV21-1 is a listed pseudogene. The CDR3 length is 15 residues. CDR3 coding DNA: TGTGCCAGCAGCGGGCTAGCCTTGAACTACAATGAGCAGTTCTTC. Its protein product is CASSGLALNYNEQFF.

CDR3 sequence: CASSRTGQETQYF. DNA of the CDR3: TGCGCCAGCAGTCGGACTGGTCAAGAGACCCAGTACTTC. The chain joins TRBV10-2 to TRBJ2-5; tentative D call: TRBD2 (5 bases). There are 13 residues in the CDR3. Germline values: CDR1 WSHSY, CDR2 SAAADI. The ends were cut back, 5 bases at V and 2 bases at J, with 9 bases in the middle.

The chain is built from TRBV7-2 and TRBJ2-7; 12 bases align to TRBD2. Germline-derived CDR1 and CDR2 are SGHTA and FQGNSA. The CDR3 covers 14 residues. The trim removed 2 bases at V and 6 bases at J, leaving 2 bases unmatched. CDR3 sequence reads: CASSLLLAGGEQYF. The CDR3 bases are TGTGCCAGCAGCTTATTACTAGCGGGAGGCGAGCAGTACTTC.

The chain is built from TRBV10-3 and TRBJ2-1; TRBD2 matches 9 bases. CDR3 size: 15 residues. V gave up 6 bases and J gave up 7 bases; unmatched junction bases: 10. The germline gives CDR1 ENHRY, CDR2 SYGVKD. In DNA, the CDR3 is TGTGCCATCAGCGTAATTAGCGGGAGTGTAAATGAGCAGTTCTTC. This sequence encodes CAISVISGSVNEQFF.

Here the CDR3 DNA reads TGTGCCAGCAGCTCCGACGGGGTGGACAATGAGCAGTTCTTC. Amino acid sequence: CASSSDGVDNEQFF. V gene TRBV7-3 combines with J gene TRBJ2-1, with D possibly TRBD2 on 5 matching bases. Germline loops: CDR1 SGHTA, CDR2 FQGTGA. V lost 4 bases to trimming and J lost 5 bases, with 12 bases between them. The CDR3 has 14 amino acids.

J is TRBJ1-2 and V is TRBV5-6; 7 positions match TRBD1. This CDR3 has 13 residues. Trimming cost V 5 bases and J 4 bases; bases outside gene matches: 5. Germline assignment: CDR1 SGHDT and CDR2 YYEEEE. The CDR3 loop reads CASSQDRRYGYTF. CDR3 nucleotide sequence: TGTGCCAGCAGTCAGGACAGGCGCTATGGCTACACCTTC.

This clone was observed once. The chain uses TRBV18 and TRBJ2-5, with no clear D. The germline V gene has CDR1 KGHSH and CDR2 LQKENI. This CDR3 comprises 12 residues. Trimming removed 3 bases from V and 2 bases from J, with 4 bases in between. This chain's CDR3 is CASSPAQETQYF. In DNA, the CDR3 is TGTGCCAGCTCACCGGCACAAGAGACCCAGTACTTC.

The chain has TRBV6-4 and TRBJ2-3, with a possible D match to TRBD2 (6 bases). Trimming removed 3 bases at V and 4 bases at J, with 14 bases between. The CDR3 covers 15 residues. CDR1 is MRHNA, CDR2 SNTAGT, per germline. The CDR3 DNA reads TGTGCCAGCAGTGAAACTGGGGGGAAGGCAGATACGCAGTATTTT. Its translation is CASSETGGKADTQYF.

The V call is TRBV29-1, the J call TRBJ2-1; 11 positions agree with TRBD2. The trim removed 7 bases at V and 7 bases at J, leaving 6 bases unmatched. In germline, CDR1 is SQVTM, CDR2 ANQGSEA. The CDR3 extends over 13 amino acids. The CDR3 DNA follows: TGCAGCGAGCGACTAGCGGGGAAAAATGAGCAGTTCTTC. Amino acids: CSERLAGKNEQFF.

The chain is built from TRBV5-4 and TRBJ1-4; TRBD1 matches 9 bases. The V gene end was trimmed by 4 bases and the J gene end by 7 bases; junction bases not matched to a gene: 5. Looked up from germline, CDR1 is SGHNT and CDR2 is YYREEE (reference sequence). The CDR3 is made up of 14 amino acids. The CDR3 nucleotides read TGTGCCAGCAGCGCCGGGACAGGGCGTGAAAAACTGTTTTTT. It is translated as CASSAGTGREKLFF. The variable domain in full, completed from reference TRBV5-4 and TRBJ1-4, reads ETGVTQSPTHLIKTRGQQVTLRCSSQSGHNTVSWYQQALGQGPQFIFQYYREEENGRGNFPPRFSGLQFPNYSSELNVNALELDDSALYLCASSAGTGREKLFFGSGTQLSVL.

CDR3 sequence: CASSSGGQPQHF. CDR3 DNA sequence: TGTGCCAGCAGTTCCGGGGGGCAGCCCCAGCATTTT. This chain connects TRBV28 to TRBJ1-5; D might be TRBD1 (5 bases). The CDR3 consists of 12 residues. Germline assignment: CDR1 MDHEN and CDR2 SYDVKM. Trimming took 4 bases from V and 7 from J, leaving 8 bases between them.

The CDR3 loop reads CASSLDHQGGATTDTQYF. The CDR3 DNA follows: TGTGCCAGCAGCTTAGATCACCAGGGCGGAGCTACCACAGATACGCAGTATTTT. This chain links TRBV11-3 with TRBJ2-3, with D maybe TRBD1 (5 bases). Germline values: CDR1 SGHNT, CDR2 YENEEA. Trimming shortened V by 0 bases and J by 2 bases, and 18 bases separated the two germline ends. There are 18 residues in the CDR3.

This clone was observed a few times. This chain links TRBV7-2 with TRBJ2-5; 7 bases agree with TRBD1. Germline CDR1 reads SGHTA; CDR2 reads FQGNSA. Trimming cost V 0 bases and J 5 bases; bases outside gene matches: 9. The CDR3 runs 16 residues. The CDR3 DNA is TGTGCCAGCAGCTTAGCGCGGGTAGGGGGCGGTGAGACCCAGTACTTC. Translation: CASSLARVGGGETQYF.

The chain's CDR3 is CASKDRGRVSNQPQHF. As DNA, the CDR3 is TGTGCCAGTAAGGACAGGGGAAGAGTAAGCAATCAGCCCCAGCATTTT. J is TRBJ1-5 and V is TRBV19; the match to TRBD1 covers 9 bases. There are 16 residues in the CDR3. With 7 bases clipped from V and 1 base from J, the junction kept 8 bases outside the gene matches. Germline V CDR1 and CDR2: LNHDA, SQIVND (reference sequence).

This clone was counted a few times. The rearrangement joins TRBV6-5 to TRBJ2-4; 11 bases fit TRBD2. CDR1 MNHEY and CDR2 SVGAGI come from the germline V gene. The V gene end was trimmed by 5 bases and the J gene end by 11 bases; junction bases not matched to a gene: 8. The CDR3 runs to 14 residues. As DNA, the CDR3 is TGTGCCAGCAGTCTTTCTCCGGGACTAGCGGTTCAGTACTTC. The encoded protein is CASSLSPGLAVQYF.

The J gene is TRBJ1-5, the V gene TRBV7-2; possible D gene TRBD1, 5 bases. Trimming took 0 bases from V and 3 from J, leaving 9 bases between them. CDR3 length: 15 amino acids. The germline CDR1 and CDR2 sequences are SGHTA and FQGNSA. CDR3 sequence: CASSLARAPNQPQHF. CDR3 bases: TGTGCCAGCAGCTTAGCCAGGGCCCCCAATCAGCCCCAGCATTTT.

This chain uses TRBV5-1 with TRBJ2-5; 10 positions agree with TRBD2. Germline CDR1 is SGHRS and CDR2 is YFSETQ. The CDR3 contains 14 residues. With V trimmed by 2 bases and J by 5 bases, 3 bases remained unmatched. The CDR3, as DNA: TGCGCCAGCAGCTTAGCGGGAGGGCGGGAGACCCAGTACTTC. This translates into CASSLAGGRETQYF.

The V call is TRBV5-1, the J call TRBJ2-3; possibly TRBD2 for D (5 bases). The ends were cut back, 0 bases at V and 3 bases at J, with 17 bases in the middle. Germline lookup yields CDR1 SGHRS and CDR2 YFSETQ. This CDR3 spans 17 amino acids. The chain's CDR3 is CASSLEGRAVGTDTQYF. The CDR3 DNA is TGCGCCAGCAGCTTGGAAGGGCGGGCGGTGGGGACAGATACGCAGTATTTT.

The chain links TRBV5-1 to TRBJ1-3; unclear D gene. The germline V gene has CDR1 SGHRS and CDR2 YFSETQ. The length of the CDR3 is 13 residues. V was clipped by 3 bases and J by 3 bases, with 7 bases between them. Here the CDR3 reads CASSSDSGNTIYF. Written as DNA, the CDR3 is TGCGCCAGCAGCTCTGATAGTGGAAACACCATATATTTT.

The rearrangement links TRBV11-2 to TRBJ2-2; D remains unclear. Germline V gene sequence: CDR1 SGHAT, CDR2 FQNNGV. The CDR3 contains 15 residues. Trimming cost V 1 base and J 2 bases, with 8 bases left between them. Here the CDR3 reads CASSLVNRNTGELFF. CDR3 sequence (DNA): TGTGCCAGCAGCTTAGTGAACAGAAACACCGGGGAGCTGTTTTTT.

This chain connects TRBV11-2 to TRBJ1-4, with 8 bases identical to TRBD1. The CDR3 consists of 15 residues. V lost 1 base, J lost 3 bases, and 1 base stayed unmatched. CDR1 and CDR2 from the germline V gene are SGHAT and FQNNGV. The CDR3 nucleotides read TGTGCCAGCAGCTTAGCACAGGGGGCTAATGAAAAACTGTTTTTT. Protein product: CASSLAQGANEKLFF. Full variable domain (outside the CDR3, taken from reference TRBV11-2 and TRBJ1-4): EAGVAQSPRYKIIEKRQSVAFWCNPISGHATLYWYQQILGQGPKLLIQFQNNGVVDDSQLPKDRFSAERLKGVDSTLKIQPAKLEDSAVYLCASSLAQGANEKLFFGSGTQLSVL.

This chain joins TRBV5-8 and TRBJ2-3, with TRBD2 matching over 11 bases. V trimming: 5 bases; J trimming: 3 bases; junction bases outside the gene matches: 5. Germline CDR1 and CDR2: SGHTS and YDEGEE. The CDR3 has 15 amino acids. The CDR3 loop reads CASSTSGGWTDTQYF. In DNA form, the CDR3 reads TGTGCCAGCAGTACTAGCGGGGGTTGGACAGATACGCAGTATTTT.

The chain employs TRBV2 and TRBJ2-7, with 7 positions matching TRBD2. This CDR3 is built from 13 residues. Germline V CDR1 and CDR2: SNHLY, FYNNEI. Losses at the gene ends were 8 bases for V and 5 bases for J; bases not matched to a gene: 9. The CDR3 sequence: CASGQRDHHEQYF. CDR3 sequence (DNA): TGTGCCAGCGGCCAGCGGGATCACCACGAGCAGTACTTC.

Concerning this clone itself: This same CDR3 is encoded by further DNA sequences in the sample. The V call is TRBV27, the J call TRBJ2-5; 7 bases fit TRBD1. This CDR3 comprises 12 residues. Germline-derived CDR1 and CDR2 are MNHEY and SMNVEV (reference sequence). Germline trimming cut 6 bases from V and 4 bases from J; bases unmatched to any gene: 2. The CDR3: CASSHRGETQYF. The DNA of the CDR3 is TGTGCCAGCAGCCACAGGGGAGAGACCCAGTACTTC.

The chain combines TRBV27 with TRBJ1-4; D may be TRBD1 (5 bases). Germline V gives CDR1 MNHEY, CDR2 SMNVEV (reference sequence). The CDR3 totals 17 residues. V was pared by 0 bases and J by 2 bases, with 13 bases between. The CDR3 reads CASSLSWGEATNEKLFF. The CDR3 DNA follows: TGTGCCAGCAGTTTATCATGGGGGGAAGCGACTAATGAAAAACTGTTTTTT.

The chain's CDR3 is CASSNDRNYGYTF. The CDR3, as DNA: TGTGCCAGTAGTAACGACAGAAACTATGGCTACACCTTC. This chain uses TRBV19 with TRBJ1-2; a weak D match, TRBD1 (5 bases). Germline CDR1 and CDR2: LNHDA and SQIVND (reference sequence). The CDR3 is 13 residues long. Trimming stripped 4 bases from V and 2 bases from J, with 8 bases between. The full variable domain, in which reference TRBV19 and TRBJ1-2 provide the parts outside the CDR3, is DGGITQSPKYLFRKEGQNVTLSCEQNLNHDAMYWYRQDPGQGLRLIYYSQIVNDFQKGDIAEGYSVSREKKESFPLTVTSAQKNPTAFYLCASSNDRNYGYTFGSGTRLTVV.

This clone was counted a few times. The chain recombines TRBV19 with TRBJ2-4, with D possibly TRBD1 on 5 matching bases. The CDR3 sequence is 13 residues long. Trimming took 6 bases from V and 10 from J, leaving 16 bases between them. Germline CDR1 is LNHDA and CDR2 is SQIVND (reference sequence). The CDR3 sequence is CASRGLPGRIQYF. CDR3 nucleotide sequence: TGTGCCAGTAGGGGGCTACCTGGTCGGATTCAGTACTTC.